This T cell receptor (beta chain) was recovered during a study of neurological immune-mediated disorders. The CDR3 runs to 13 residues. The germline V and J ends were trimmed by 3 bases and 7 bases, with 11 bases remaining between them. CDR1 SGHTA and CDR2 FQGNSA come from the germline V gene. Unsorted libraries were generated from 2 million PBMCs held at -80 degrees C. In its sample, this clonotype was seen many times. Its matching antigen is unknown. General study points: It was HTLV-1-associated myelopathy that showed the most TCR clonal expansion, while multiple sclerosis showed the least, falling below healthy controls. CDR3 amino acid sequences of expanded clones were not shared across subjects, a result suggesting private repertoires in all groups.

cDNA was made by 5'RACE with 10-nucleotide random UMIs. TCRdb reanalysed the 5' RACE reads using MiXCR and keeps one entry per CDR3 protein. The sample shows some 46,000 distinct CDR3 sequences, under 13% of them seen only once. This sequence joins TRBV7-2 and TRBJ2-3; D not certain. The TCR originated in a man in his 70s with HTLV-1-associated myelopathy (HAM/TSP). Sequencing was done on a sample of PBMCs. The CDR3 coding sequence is TGTGCCAGCAGCTTCACGTCATCGAATACGCAGTATTTT. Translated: CASSFTSSNTQYF.